Presented here are 23 T cell receptor beta chains from one specimen sequenced in a study of cytomegalovirus exposure and HLA in healthy donors. In the PCR, 60 Vbeta and 13 Jbeta primers were used. Using immunoSEQ multiplex PCR, the repertoire was profiled, and TCRdb retains in-frame clones only, with some absent. This sample has about 82,000 clones, with around 68% found just once. Specimen: PBMCs. Receptors were obtained from a woman aged 40-49 years in good health and CMV-seropositive.

This sequence joins TRBV10-2 and TRBJ2-7, with 11 nucleotides matching TRBD2. V lost 5 bases, J lost 5 bases, and 11 bases stayed unmatched. Germline CDR1 is WSHSY and CDR2 is SAAADI. The CDR3 sequence is 16 residues long. The CDR3 DNA reads as TGCGCCAGCAGTATAACTATAGCGGGAGGGCAGAACGAGCAGTACTTC. It encodes CASSITIAGGQNEQYF.

In this sample, this clone turned up once. The chain couples TRBV9 to TRBJ1-2, with D uncertain. The germline V gene has CDR1 SGDLS and CDR2 YYNGEE. Deletions cut 4 bases from V and 7 bases from J, with 17 bases between. The CDR3 is made up of 14 amino acids. The CDR3 protein is CASSPAAGSPGYTF. The CDR3 DNA follows: TGTGCCAGCAGCCCAGCAGCGGGGTCCCCTGGCTACACCTTC. The full variable domain, completed using reference TRBV9 and TRBJ1-2, is DSGVTQTPKHLITATGQRVTLRCSPRSGDLSVYWYQQSLDQGLQFLIQYYNGEERAKGNILERFSAQQFPDLHSELNLSSLELGDSALYFCASSPAAGSPGYTFGSGTRLTVV.

The chain links TRBV11-2 to TRBJ1-1, with D perhaps matching TRBD1 (6 bases). Germline values: CDR1 SGHAT, CDR2 FQNNGV. The CDR3 is 14 residues long. Trimming shortened V by 5 bases and J by 2 bases, and 12 bases separated the two germline ends. As DNA, the CDR3 is TGTGCCAGCAGCAGAAGGACAGATAACACTGAAGCTTTCTTT. It encodes CASSRRTDNTEAFF.

This chain links TRBV28 with TRBJ1-2; no clear D gene. V gave up 4 bases and J gave up 4 bases, with 7 bases separating them. CDR3 length equals 12 residues. Per germline, CDR1 MDHEN and CDR2 SYDVKM. The CDR3 DNA is TGTGCCAGCAGTTCCAGGCCCTATGGCTACACCTTC. It yields the protein CASSSRPYGYTF.

CDR3 sequence (DNA): TGTGCCAGCACCTGGGGCGGGAGTAAAGCAGATACGCAGTATTTT. This codes for CASTWGGSKADTQYF. This sequence joins TRBV28 and TRBJ2-3, with 7 bases fitting TRBD2. The CDR3 length is 15 residues. Germline assignment: CDR1 MDHEN and CDR2 SYDVKM. The J segment lost 4 bases and the V segment lost 7 bases, leaving 11 bases of the junction unmatched.

This chain links TRBV7-2 with TRBJ2-5, with a tentative D call TRBD1 (6 bases). The germline V and J ends were trimmed by 5 bases and 1 base, with 11 bases remaining between them. The CDR3 extends over 14 amino acids. Germline V CDR1 and CDR2: SGHTA, FQGNSA. The CDR3 sequence: CASSKQGSQETQYF. In DNA, the CDR3 is TGTGCCAGCAGCAAACAGGGCTCCCAAGAGACCCAGTACTTC.

V gene TRBV29-1 combines with J gene TRBJ2-5; D call uncertain. The CDR3 extends over 11 amino acids. The germline V gene encodes CDR1 SQVTM and CDR2 ANQGSEA. The V end was cut by 4 bases, the J end by 2 bases, with 5 bases between. This CDR3 reads CSVVIQETQYF. CDR3 DNA sequence: TGCAGCGTTGTAATTCAAGAGACCCAGTACTTC.

The chain carries TRBV28 and TRBJ1-5, with no clear D. CDR1 is MDHEN, CDR2 SYDVKM, per germline. V lost 8 bases to trimming and J lost 4 bases, with 12 bases between them. The CDR3 is 13 residues long. This chain's CDR3 is CASGRQRNQPQHF. As DNA, the CDR3 is TGTGCCAGCGGACGGCAGCGGAATCAGCCCCAGCATTTT.

This clone was seen a handful of times. The chain is built from TRBV15 and TRBJ2-2, with D tentatively TRBD2 (7 bases). Trimming shortened V by 3 bases and J by 6 bases, and 11 bases separated the two germline ends. This CDR3 is built from 14 residues. Looked up from germline, CDR1 is LNHNV and CDR2 is YYDKDF (reference sequence). CDR3 in DNA: TGTGCCACCAGCAGGGGGGGGGCGGCCGGGGAGCTGTTTTTT. It encodes CATSRGGAAGELFF.

The rearrangement links TRBV7-9 to TRBJ1-2; no clear D gene. CDR1 is SEHNR, CDR2 FQNEAQ, per germline (reference sequence). V dropped 5 bases and J dropped 3 bases, with 10 bases sitting between them. This CDR3 comprises 13 residues. CDR3 residues: CASSPPGDYGYTF. The DNA for the CDR3 is TGTGCCAGCAGCCCGCCAGGTGACTATGGCTACACCTTC.

The sample holds a few counts of this clone. The J gene is TRBJ2-7, the V gene TRBV5-1, with 8 bases identical to TRBD2. V trimming: 1 base; J trimming: 2 bases; junction bases outside the gene matches: 11. CDR1 and CDR2 (germline): SGHRS, YFSETQ. The CDR3 is made up of 17 amino acids. The CDR3 region is CASSLNRPGGPAYEQYF. The CDR3, as DNA: TGCGCCAGCAGCTTGAATCGGCCGGGAGGGCCAGCCTACGAGCAGTACTTC.

The chain couples TRBV28 to TRBJ1-2, with a weak D call TRBD1 (6 bases). V was cut by 6 bases and J by 8 bases, with 19 bases left in between. Germline V gene data show CDR1 as MDHEN and CDR2 as SYDVKM. CDR3 length equals 14 residues. CDR3 residues: CASSDGTPQAGYTF. The CDR3 DNA reads as TGTGCCAGCAGCGACGGGACACCCCAGGCGGGCTACACCTTC.

This clone has just a few counts. The rearrangement uses TRBV4-1 and TRBJ2-1, with D uncertain. Germline-derived CDR1 and CDR2 are MGHRA and YSYEKL. CDR3 length: 15 residues. Trimming removed 1 base from V and 0 bases from J, with 7 bases in between. The CDR3 here is CASSQGMSSYNEQFF. In DNA form, the CDR3 reads TGCGCCAGCAGCCAAGGAATGAGCTCCTACAATGAGCAGTTCTTC.

The chain has TRBV5-1 and TRBJ1-4, with 10 bases matching TRBD1. The CDR3 length is 16 residues. The germline V gene encodes CDR1 SGHRS and CDR2 YFSETQ. V was pared by 4 bases and J by 8 bases, with 11 bases of the junction left unmatched. In DNA, the CDR3 is TGCGCCAGCAGCGCTGAAAGGACAGGGGGTAACGAAAAACTGTTTTTT. It codes for CASSAERTGGNEKLFF.

This chain links TRBV28 with TRBJ2-2; D possibly corresponds to TRBD2 (7 bases). The CDR3 consists of 13 residues. Trimming stripped 6 bases from V and 6 bases from J, with 11 bases between. The germline gives CDR1 MDHEN, CDR2 SYDVKM. For the CDR3, the DNA is TGTGCCAGCAGCGGGGGGCCCTCCGGGGAGCTGTTTTTT. Translating gives CASSGGPSGELFF.

The chain joins TRBV27 to TRBJ2-7; TRBD1 matches at 9 bases. CDR1 and CDR2 from the germline V gene are MNHEY and SMNVEV (reference sequence). The CDR3 has 14 residues. The trim removed 5 bases at V and 12 bases at J, leaving 14 bases unmatched. CDR3: CASSRRQGDLVSYF. In DNA form, the CDR3 reads TGTGCCAGCAGTCGGCGACAGGGGGATCTAGTATCGTACTTC.

This clone was observed a handful of times. This chain connects TRBV2 to TRBJ2-1; 13 bases line up with TRBD2. CDR1 and CDR2 (germline): SNHLY, FYNNEI. The V segment lost 6 bases and the J segment 7 bases; nucleotides outside the gene matches: 12. This CDR3 is built from 17 residues. The CDR3 bases are TGTGCCAGCAGCCGGACTAGCGGGAGCACTCAATGGAATGAGCAGTTCTTC. This sequence encodes CASSRTSGSTQWNEQFF.

The J gene is TRBJ1-3, the V gene TRBV7-9, with TRBD1 identical over 7 bases. V shed 6 bases and J 4 bases; nucleotides not matched to a gene: 6. CDR1 SEHNR and CDR2 FQNEAQ come from the germline V gene (reference sequence). The CDR3 is 14 amino acids. For the CDR3, the DNA is TGTGCCAGCAGTATCAACAGGGGCGGAAACACCATATATTTT. Encoded protein: CASSINRGGNTIYF.

The CDR3 spells CASSPKEGGNGYTF. The CDR3 DNA reads TGTGCCAGCAGCCCCAAAGAGGGTGGTAATGGCTACACCTTC. The chain employs TRBV11-3 and TRBJ1-2, with D uncertain. Germline loops: CDR1 SGHNT, CDR2 YENEEA. V lost 5 bases to trimming and J lost 6 bases, with 16 bases between them. This CDR3 comprises 14 residues.

This clone was counted ten times or more. The V call is TRBV2, the J call TRBJ2-2, with a possible D match to TRBD2 (5 bases). CDR3 length: 15 residues. V dropped 2 bases and J dropped 0 bases, with 7 bases sitting between them. Germline values: CDR1 SNHLY, CDR2 FYNNEI. Here the CDR3 DNA reads TGTGCCAGCAGTGAACAGGAGGCGAACACCGGGGAGCTGTTTTTT. It encodes CASSEQEANTGELFF.

The chain is built from TRBV2 and TRBJ2-5; 16 positions agree with TRBD2. V dropped 9 bases and J dropped 5; count of bases not matched to a gene: 15. The length of the CDR3 is 18 residues. Germline loops: CDR1 SNHLY, CDR2 FYNNEI. This CDR3 reads CARTEEGTSGRAMETQYF. Written as DNA, the CDR3 is TGTGCCAGAACGGAAGAGGGGACTAGCGGGAGGGCGATGGAGACCCAGTACTTC.

V and J are TRBV5-1 and TRBJ2-7, with 13 positions matching TRBD2. The CDR3 covers 15 residues. Germline V gene sequence: CDR1 SGHRS, CDR2 YFSETQ. V gave up 4 bases and J gave up 4 bases; unmatched junction bases: 5. Written as DNA, the CDR3 is TGCGCCAGCAGCACCGGGACTAGCGGGACTTACGAGCAGTACTTC. Translating it yields CASSTGTSGTYEQYF. Full variable domain (missing parts from reference TRBV5-1 and TRBJ2-7): KAGVTQTPRYLIKTRGQQVTLSCSPISGHRSVSWYQQTPGQGLQFLFEYFSETQRNKGNFPGRFSGRQFSNSRSEMNVSTLELGDSALYLCASSTGTSGTYEQYFGPGTRLTVT.

This chain links TRBV30 with TRBJ2-7; weak D call: TRBD1 (6 bases). V was shortened by 1 base and J by 9 bases, with 13 bases between the two germline ends. Looked up from germline, CDR1 is GTSNPN and CDR2 is SVGIG (reference sequence). The CDR3 has 12 amino acids. The CDR3 nucleotides read TGTGCCTGGAGTGCCACAGGGAACGGGCAGTACTTC. Residues: CAWSATGNGQYF. The whole variable domain, filled in from reference TRBV30 and TRBJ2-7, reads SQTIHQWPATLVQPVGSPLSLECTVEGTSNPNLYWYRQAAGRGLQLLFYSVGIGQISSEVPQNLSASRPQDRQFILSSKKLLLSDSGFYLCAWSATGNGQYFGPGTRLTVT.